This TCR beta chain was retrieved from a study of control samples from healthy donors and cancer patients. The CDR3 totals 13 residues. CDR1 is LGHNT and CDR2 is FRNRAP in the germline V gene. The V gene lost 4 bases and the J gene lost 5 bases, with 11 bases spanning the gap. Produced via immunoSEQ multiplex PCR; TCRdb's table is partial and in-frame only. This table has tens of thousands of clones, 88% appearing once. This sequence joins TRBV12-5 and TRBJ2-5; D may be TRBD1 (5 bases). The sequence came from a woman between 65 and 79 years old in good health. The sample taken for sequencing was blood. CDR3 nucleotide sequence: TGTGCTAGTGGTTCTGTAGGGGCGGAGACCCAGTACTTC. Residues: CASGSVGAETQYF. Looking up the rest from reference TRBV12-5 and TRBJ2-5 gives the full variable domain: DARVTQTPRHKVTEMGQEVTMRCQPILGHNTVFWYRQTMMQGLELLAYFRNRAPLDDSGMPKDRFSAEMPDATLATLKIQPSEPRDSAVYFCASGSVGAETQYFGPGTRLLVL.